These 32 T cell receptor beta chains originate from one sample sequenced in a study of T cell clones after liver transplantation. The repertoire was sequenced with immunoSEQ multiplex PCR; TCRdb's copy has only in-frame clones and lacks some. The data show 70,000 or so clones, more than 90% seen once. The material sequenced was CD4+ T cells from blood, taken before liver transplant. The receptors were gathered from a human donor who received a liver transplant.

CDR3 nucleotide sequence: TGTGCCAGCAGCGCACCGGGACTAGCGAACTACAATGAGCAGTTCTTC. This sequence encodes CASSAPGLANYNEQFF. This rearrangement joins TRBV9 to TRBJ2-1; 10 bases agree with TRBD2. The CDR3 totals 16 residues. V dropped 3 bases and J dropped 3; count of bases not matched to a gene: 6. CDR1 is SGDLS and CDR2 is YYNGEE in the germline V gene.

The DNA of the CDR3 is TGTGCCAGCAGTGAAGCGGGACTAGCGGGAGGCGGGCAGTACTTC. It translates to CASSEAGLAGGGQYF. The chain carries TRBV2 and TRBJ2-7, with 15 positions matching TRBD2. Looked up from germline, CDR1 is SNHLY and CDR2 is FYNNEI. The CDR3 has 15 amino acids. V gave up 0 bases and J gave up 9 bases; unmatched junction bases: 3.

This clone has more than one count but fewer than ten. The chain joins TRBV30 to TRBJ1-5, with TRBD1 as a possible D gene (6 bases). Germline loops: CDR1 GTSNPN, CDR2 SVGIG (reference sequence). This CDR3 region has 15 residues. Trimming cost V 5 bases and J 3 bases, with 17 bases left between them. The CDR3 loop reads CAWELGGGANQPQHF. CDR3 in DNA: TGTGCCTGGGAACTAGGAGGGGGGGCCAATCAGCCCCAGCATTTT.

The chain couples TRBV7-3 to TRBJ2-3; perhaps TRBD2 as D (6 bases). CDR3 length: 15 residues. V was pared by 2 bases and J by 0 bases, with 9 bases between. CDR1 and CDR2 from the germline V gene are SGHTA and FQGTGA. The CDR3 protein is CASSLAGLSTDTQYF. CDR3 sequence (DNA): TGTGCCAGCAGCTTAGCGGGGCTTAGCACAGATACGCAGTATTTT.

The V and J genes are TRBV7-3 and TRBJ2-1; TRBD2 agrees at 11 bases. Germline lookup yields CDR1 SGHTA and CDR2 FQGTGA. V lost 4 bases, J lost 7 bases, and 9 bases stayed unmatched. This CDR3 region has 16 residues. CDR3 coding DNA: TGTGCCAGCAGCTCGGGGACTAGCGGCTTGGGGAATGAGCAGTTCTTC. Its protein is CASSSGTSGLGNEQFF.

V is TRBV5-1 and J is TRBJ1-2; possibly TRBD1 for D (5 bases). The CDR3 loop spans 14 amino acids. Germline lookup yields CDR1 SGHRS and CDR2 YFSETQ. V dropped 2 bases and J dropped 2 bases, with 10 bases sitting between them. CDR3 protein: CASSLKWGNYGYTF. CDR3 sequence (DNA): TGCGCCAGCAGCTTAAAATGGGGCAACTATGGCTACACCTTC. Based on the CDR3 plus reference TRBV5-1 and TRBJ1-2, the full variable domain is KAGVTQTPRYLIKTRGQQVTLSCSPISGHRSVSWYQQTPGQGLQFLFEYFSETQRNKGNFPGRFSGRQFSNSRSEMNVSTLELGDSALYLCASSLKWGNYGYTFGSGTRLTVV.

The rearrangement joins TRBV7-3 to TRBJ2-5; no firm D call. The germline gives CDR1 SGHTA, CDR2 FQGTGA. Trimming left V 3 bases short and J 5 bases short, with 10 bases between. This CDR3 has 13 amino acids. The CDR3 coding sequence is TGTGCCAGCAGCTTTGCCTACGGGGAGACCCAGTACTTC. This translates into CASSFAYGETQYF.

The chain employs TRBV7-2 and TRBJ1-2, with D hard to call. CDR1 is SGHTA, CDR2 FQGNSA, per germline. The CDR3 covers 14 residues. Trimming shortened V by 5 bases and J by 7 bases, and 17 bases separated the two germline ends. The DNA for the CDR3 is TGTGCCAGCAGCCGGGCCGGGGTGGTGGGTGGCTACACCTTC. The encoded protein is CASSRAGVVGGYTF.

V and J are TRBV18 and TRBJ2-5; TRBD1 might be the D (6 bases). V lost 6 bases, J lost 4 bases, and 12 bases lay in between. The CDR3 has 13 residues. The germline V gene encodes CDR1 KGHSH and CDR2 LQKENI. The DNA for the CDR3 is TGTGCCAGCTCGTACCAGGGGACAGAGACCCAGTACTTC. Its translation: CASSYQGTETQYF.

V and J are TRBV9 and TRBJ1-5; D call uncertain. The germline gives CDR1 SGDLS, CDR2 YYNGEE. V gave up 2 bases and J gave up 1 base, with 10 bases separating them. The CDR3 totals 15 residues. CDR3 bases: TGTGCCAGCAGCGTCAGAGGAGAGAGCAATCAGCCCCAGCATTTT. This gives the protein CASSVRGESNQPQHF.

V is TRBV5-1 and J is TRBJ2-2; weak D call: TRBD2 (6 bases). CDR1 is SGHRS and CDR2 is YFSETQ in the germline V gene. The V end lost 2 bases, the J end lost 0 bases, and 8 bases lay between the germline ends. The CDR3 has 15 residues. CDR3 loop: CASSFGGPNTGELFF. The DNA of the CDR3 is TGCGCCAGCAGCTTTGGAGGGCCGAACACCGGGGAGCTGTTTTTT.

The chain carries TRBV5-1 and TRBJ2-2, with 11 nucleotides matching TRBD2. This CDR3 spans 14 amino acids. Germline V CDR1 and CDR2: SGHRS, YFSETQ. V gave up 5 bases and J gave up 4 bases; unmatched junction bases: 1. Written as DNA, the CDR3 is TGCGCCAGCAGTACTAGCGGGAGCACCGGGGAGCTGTTTTTT. Translating it yields CASSTSGSTGELFF.

The V gene is TRBV6-1, the J gene TRBJ2-6, with D perhaps matching TRBD2 (6 bases). V lost 8 bases and J lost 0, with 11 bases in between. Germline-derived CDR1 and CDR2 are MNHNS and SASEGT. The CDR3 spans 15 residues. DNA of the CDR3: TGTGCCAGCCGGCTGGGGGGCTCTGGGGCCAACGTCCTGACTTTC. Protein product: CASRLGGSGANVLTF.

The CDR3: CASSHGDREAETQYF. In nucleotides, the CDR3 is TGTGCCAGCAGCCACGGGGACAGGGAGGCAGAGACCCAGTACTTC. The J gene is TRBJ2-5, the V gene TRBV7-9; 9 bases agree with TRBD1. Trimming at V came to 5 bases and at J to 4 bases, leaving 8 bases not matched to a gene. The germline V gene encodes CDR1 SEHNR and CDR2 FQNEAQ (reference sequence). The CDR3 covers 15 residues.

The V gene is TRBV28, the J gene TRBJ2-1; D is perhaps TRBD1 (5 bases). Germline CDR1 and CDR2: MDHEN and SYDVKM. The CDR3 totals 13 residues. Trimming pared 9 bases from V and 2 bases from J, leaving 11 bases between. The DNA of the CDR3 is TGTGCCAGTAAACAGGCGGCCTACAATGAGCAGTTCTTC. It encodes CASKQAAYNEQFF.

The CDR3 loop is CASSLPENTGELFF. CDR3 nucleotides: TGTGCCAGCAGTTTGCCCGAGAACACCGGGGAGCTGTTTTTT. The chain couples TRBV6-6 to TRBJ2-2; D ambiguous. Germline-derived CDR1 and CDR2 are MNHNY and SVGAGI (reference sequence). V shed 4 bases and J shed 1 base, with 7 bases lying between them. The CDR3 has 14 residues.

The rearrangement uses TRBV7-9 and TRBJ1-1, with TRBD1 as a possible D gene (5 bases). The CDR3 extends over 14 amino acids. The germline V and J ends were trimmed by 3 bases and 2 bases, with 10 bases remaining between them. CDR1 is SEHNR and CDR2 is FQNEAQ in the germline V gene (reference sequence). CDR3 coding DNA: TGTGCCAGCAGCTTTGGGGGGTTAAACACTGAAGCTTTCTTT. Protein product: CASSFGGLNTEAFF.

About this clone itself: One junction end disagrees with the germline gene, perhaps due to a read error. The V call is TRBV7-7, the J call TRBJ2-1; 7 positions agree with TRBD2. This CDR3 region has 15 residues. Germline V gives CDR1 SSHAT, CDR2 FNYEAQ (reference sequence). The CDR3 DNA follows: TGTGCTAGCAGCTTAGGTAGCGGGCCCTACAATGAGCAGTTCTTC. Encoded protein: CASSLGSGPYNEQFF.

This chain links TRBV15 with TRBJ2-7, with 11 bases identical to TRBD2. Germline V gene sequence: CDR1 LNHNV, CDR2 YYDKDF (reference sequence). This CDR3 region has 16 residues. V gave up 3 bases and J gave up 4 bases; unmatched junction bases: 8. The CDR3 loop is CATSSQLAGVIYEQYF. The DNA for the CDR3 is TGTGCCACCAGCAGCCAACTAGCGGGAGTTATTTACGAGCAGTACTTC.

The chain has TRBV28 and TRBJ2-7; 7 bases fit TRBD1. The length of the CDR3 is 15 residues. The trim removed 6 bases at V and 0 bases at J, leaving 8 bases unmatched. The germline CDR1 and CDR2 sequences are MDHEN and SYDVKM. CDR3 bases: TGTGCCAGCAGGTGGGGACAGAAGAGCTCCTACGAGCAGTACTTC. Translated: CASRWGQKSSYEQYF.

Within the sample, this clone is medium-sized (0.01 to 0.1%). The chain combines TRBV7-6 with TRBJ2-2, with D perhaps TRBD2 (5 bases). The CDR3 sequence is 16 residues long. Germline assignment: CDR1 SGHVS and CDR2 FNYEAQ. The V end lost 5 bases, the J end lost 0 bases, and 13 bases lay between the germline ends. In DNA, the CDR3 is TGTGCCAGCAGCATGGAGGCACCTACGAACACCGGGGAGCTGTTTTTT. Translated, it gives CASSMEAPTNTGELFF.

The chain employs TRBV30 and TRBJ1-1; the D gene is possibly TRBD1 (5 bases). The CDR3 has 11 amino acids. The V and J ends lost 3 bases and 7 bases respectively, with 9 bases between them. Per the germline V gene, CDR1 is GTSNPN and CDR2 is SVGIG (reference sequence). CDR3 protein: CAWRLGVEAFF. The DNA for the CDR3 is TGTGCCTGGAGGCTGGGGGTTGAAGCTTTCTTT.

This chain connects TRBV21-1 to TRBJ2-3; TRBD1 reflects the table's D call only, with no check against the DNA. TRBV21-1 is a known pseudogene. The CDR3 loop spans 16 amino acids. The CDR3 protein is CASSKESGEVTDTQYF. In nucleotides, the CDR3 is TGTGCCAGCAGCAAAGAGTCAGGGGAAGTGACAGATACGCAGTATTTT.

This rearrangement joins TRBV28 to TRBJ1-1, with a weak D call TRBD1 (6 bases). Trimming removed 2 bases at V and 3 bases at J, with 13 bases between. The CDR3 spans 15 residues. Germline CDR1 MDHEN, CDR2 SYDVKM. CDR3 sequence: CASSLTLGGHTEAFF. Written as DNA, the CDR3 is TGTGCCAGCAGTTTAACTCTAGGGGGTCACACTGAAGCTTTCTTT.

The J gene is TRBJ2-7, the V gene TRBV28; D unclear. Germline-derived CDR1 and CDR2 are MDHEN and SYDVKM. This CDR3 comprises 13 residues. Deletions cut 5 bases from V and 6 bases from J, with 14 bases between. The CDR3 loop reads CASSQRLPREQYF. The CDR3 DNA reads as TGTGCCAGCAGTCAAAGGCTCCCTCGCGAGCAGTACTTC.

The chain joins TRBV2 to TRBJ2-5, with TRBD2 matching over 9 bases. Germline lookup yields CDR1 SNHLY and CDR2 FYNNEI. The CDR3 totals 15 residues. V trimming: 3 bases; J trimming: 5 bases; junction bases outside the gene matches: 7. The CDR3 spells CASSDPGAGGETQYF. The DNA of the CDR3 is TGTGCCAGCAGTGACCCCGGCGCGGGAGGGGAGACCCAGTACTTC.

This chain connects TRBV7-9 to TRBJ2-3, with 12 positions matching TRBD2. CDR3 length equals 18 residues. CDR1 is SEHNR, CDR2 FQNEAQ, per germline (reference sequence). The ends lost 5 bases at V and 3 bases at J; junction bases unmatched: 12. For the CDR3, the DNA is TGTGCCAGCAGCCTGCCGCTTAGACTAGCGGGAGTGACAGATACGCAGTATTTT. It translates to CASSLPLRLAGVTDTQYF.

The gene calls are TRBV19 and TRBJ1-3; 7 positions match TRBD1. V lost 5 bases, J lost 0 bases, and 4 bases stayed unmatched. The CDR3 length is 15 residues. Germline V gene sequence: CDR1 LNHDA, CDR2 SQIVND (reference sequence). CDR3: CASSVTGSSGNTIYF. In DNA form, the CDR3 reads TGTGCCAGTAGTGTGACAGGGAGCTCTGGAAACACCATATATTTT.

The rearrangement uses TRBV7-8 and TRBJ2-1; no reliable D call. Germline V lookup: CDR1 SGHVS, CDR2 FQNEAQ. V dropped 10 bases and J dropped 8 bases, with 12 bases sitting between them. CDR3 length: 11 amino acids. This chain's CDR3 is CATQVAYEQFF. CDR3 DNA sequence: TGTGCCACCCAAGTTGCGTATGAGCAGTTCTTC.

The rearrangement joins TRBV9 to TRBJ2-7, with a weak D call TRBD1 (5 bases). The CDR3 contains 14 residues. Between the trimmed V and J ends, which lost 0 bases and 9 bases, there was a span of 16 bases. Looked up from germline, CDR1 is SGDLS and CDR2 is YYNGEE. CDR3 region: CASSVADRSSGQYF. DNA for the CDR3: TGTGCCAGCAGCGTAGCTGACAGATCCTCGGGGCAGTACTTC.

CDR3: CASSLGRVQETQYF. In nucleotides, the CDR3 is TGCGCCAGCAGCTTGGGCCGGGTCCAAGAGACCCAGTACTTC. The V call is TRBV5-1, the J call TRBJ2-5; D uncertain. The CDR3 length is 14 residues. Trimming shortened V by 0 bases and J by 1 base, and 7 bases separated the two germline ends. Germline assignment: CDR1 SGHRS and CDR2 YFSETQ.

The sample holds a few counts of this clone. The chain couples TRBV6-1 to TRBJ2-5, with 12 positions matching TRBD1. The V and J ends lost 3 bases and 5 bases, in that order; junction bases with no gene match: 4. This CDR3 contains 15 residues. CDR1 is MNHNS, CDR2 SASEGT, per germline. The CDR3 reads CASSDRDRGLETQYF. CDR3 in DNA: TGTGCCAGCAGTGACCGGGACAGGGGGCTGGAGACCCAGTACTTC.